This T cell receptor beta chain was recovered during a study of patients and donors after allogeneic stem cell transplantation. Trimming removed 4 bases from V and 4 bases from J, with 20 bases in between. The CDR3 spans 16 residues. The germline gives CDR1 SEHNR, CDR2 FQNEAQ (reference sequence). In TCRdb, the RT-PCR reads were re-called with MiXCR into one record per CDR3 protein. The sample records 400,000 to 500,000 distinct CDR3 sequences, 15% to 20% being singletons. Sequencing was performed on blood, either unsorted or a sorted T cell fraction (not recorded which). This TCR was recovered from a human donor who was either an allogeneic HSCT recipient or a stem cell or donor lymphocyte infusion donor (not recorded which). It is not recorded whose cells these are; they may come from a transplant donor. The rearrangement joins TRBV7-9 to TRBJ2-7; a weak D match, TRBD1 (6 bases). The CDR3 bases are TGTGCCAGCAGCTATTTGAGGAAGAGGGGGTCTTACGAGCAGTACTTC. Its protein product is CASSYLRKRGSYEQYF.